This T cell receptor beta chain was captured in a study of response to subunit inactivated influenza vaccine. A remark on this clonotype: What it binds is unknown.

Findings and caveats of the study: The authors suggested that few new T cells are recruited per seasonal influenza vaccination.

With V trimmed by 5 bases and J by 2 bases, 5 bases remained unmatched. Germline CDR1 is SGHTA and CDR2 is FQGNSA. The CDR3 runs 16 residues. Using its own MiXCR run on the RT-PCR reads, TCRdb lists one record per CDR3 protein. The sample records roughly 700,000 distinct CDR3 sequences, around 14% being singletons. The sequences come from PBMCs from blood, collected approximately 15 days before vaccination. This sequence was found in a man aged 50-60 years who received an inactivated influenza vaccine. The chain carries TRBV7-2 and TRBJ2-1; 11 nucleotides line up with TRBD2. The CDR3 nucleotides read TGTGCCAGCAGCCCCCGTAGCGGGAGGGCCTACAATGAGCAGTTCTTC. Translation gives CASSPRSGRAYNEQFF.